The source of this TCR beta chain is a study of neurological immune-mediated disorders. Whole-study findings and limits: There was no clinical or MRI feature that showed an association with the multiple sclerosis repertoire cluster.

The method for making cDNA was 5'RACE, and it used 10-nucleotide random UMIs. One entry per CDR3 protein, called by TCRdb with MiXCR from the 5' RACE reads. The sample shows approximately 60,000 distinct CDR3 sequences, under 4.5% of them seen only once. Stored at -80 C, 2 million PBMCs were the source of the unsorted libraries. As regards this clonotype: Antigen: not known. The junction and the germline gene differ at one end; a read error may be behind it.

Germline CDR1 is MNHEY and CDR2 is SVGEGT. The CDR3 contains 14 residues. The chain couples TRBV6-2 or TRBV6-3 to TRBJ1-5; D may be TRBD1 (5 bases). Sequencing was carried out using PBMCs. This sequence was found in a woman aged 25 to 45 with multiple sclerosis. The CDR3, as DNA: TGTGCCAGCAGTTACAGACAGAGCAATCAGCCCCAGAATTTT. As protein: CASSYRQSNQPQNF.